The source of this T cell receptor (beta chain) is a study of T cell repertoires in cytomegalovirus infection. Via MiXCR, TCRdb re-called the reads, giving one row per CDR3 protein. The sample has just over 450,000 distinct CDR3 sequences, more than 40% seen once. Trimming removed 1 base from V and 7 bases from J, with 11 bases in between. The CDR3 is made up of 15 amino acids. Germline CDR1 reads SGHAT; CDR2 reads FQNNGV. Comments on this clonotype: Its specificity is unknown.

The chain combines TRBV11-2 with TRBJ1-6; a weak D match, TRBD1 (5 bases). The source is a human donor in good health (CMV status not recorded). Some clones in this sample may be carry-over from other donors' samples. The source material was cultured PBMCs, sampled from culture after CMV antigen stimulation. The CDR3 bases are TGTGCCAGCAGCTTAGCAGGGAACCCCAATTCACCCCTCCACTTT. Protein product: CASSLAGNPNSPLHF.